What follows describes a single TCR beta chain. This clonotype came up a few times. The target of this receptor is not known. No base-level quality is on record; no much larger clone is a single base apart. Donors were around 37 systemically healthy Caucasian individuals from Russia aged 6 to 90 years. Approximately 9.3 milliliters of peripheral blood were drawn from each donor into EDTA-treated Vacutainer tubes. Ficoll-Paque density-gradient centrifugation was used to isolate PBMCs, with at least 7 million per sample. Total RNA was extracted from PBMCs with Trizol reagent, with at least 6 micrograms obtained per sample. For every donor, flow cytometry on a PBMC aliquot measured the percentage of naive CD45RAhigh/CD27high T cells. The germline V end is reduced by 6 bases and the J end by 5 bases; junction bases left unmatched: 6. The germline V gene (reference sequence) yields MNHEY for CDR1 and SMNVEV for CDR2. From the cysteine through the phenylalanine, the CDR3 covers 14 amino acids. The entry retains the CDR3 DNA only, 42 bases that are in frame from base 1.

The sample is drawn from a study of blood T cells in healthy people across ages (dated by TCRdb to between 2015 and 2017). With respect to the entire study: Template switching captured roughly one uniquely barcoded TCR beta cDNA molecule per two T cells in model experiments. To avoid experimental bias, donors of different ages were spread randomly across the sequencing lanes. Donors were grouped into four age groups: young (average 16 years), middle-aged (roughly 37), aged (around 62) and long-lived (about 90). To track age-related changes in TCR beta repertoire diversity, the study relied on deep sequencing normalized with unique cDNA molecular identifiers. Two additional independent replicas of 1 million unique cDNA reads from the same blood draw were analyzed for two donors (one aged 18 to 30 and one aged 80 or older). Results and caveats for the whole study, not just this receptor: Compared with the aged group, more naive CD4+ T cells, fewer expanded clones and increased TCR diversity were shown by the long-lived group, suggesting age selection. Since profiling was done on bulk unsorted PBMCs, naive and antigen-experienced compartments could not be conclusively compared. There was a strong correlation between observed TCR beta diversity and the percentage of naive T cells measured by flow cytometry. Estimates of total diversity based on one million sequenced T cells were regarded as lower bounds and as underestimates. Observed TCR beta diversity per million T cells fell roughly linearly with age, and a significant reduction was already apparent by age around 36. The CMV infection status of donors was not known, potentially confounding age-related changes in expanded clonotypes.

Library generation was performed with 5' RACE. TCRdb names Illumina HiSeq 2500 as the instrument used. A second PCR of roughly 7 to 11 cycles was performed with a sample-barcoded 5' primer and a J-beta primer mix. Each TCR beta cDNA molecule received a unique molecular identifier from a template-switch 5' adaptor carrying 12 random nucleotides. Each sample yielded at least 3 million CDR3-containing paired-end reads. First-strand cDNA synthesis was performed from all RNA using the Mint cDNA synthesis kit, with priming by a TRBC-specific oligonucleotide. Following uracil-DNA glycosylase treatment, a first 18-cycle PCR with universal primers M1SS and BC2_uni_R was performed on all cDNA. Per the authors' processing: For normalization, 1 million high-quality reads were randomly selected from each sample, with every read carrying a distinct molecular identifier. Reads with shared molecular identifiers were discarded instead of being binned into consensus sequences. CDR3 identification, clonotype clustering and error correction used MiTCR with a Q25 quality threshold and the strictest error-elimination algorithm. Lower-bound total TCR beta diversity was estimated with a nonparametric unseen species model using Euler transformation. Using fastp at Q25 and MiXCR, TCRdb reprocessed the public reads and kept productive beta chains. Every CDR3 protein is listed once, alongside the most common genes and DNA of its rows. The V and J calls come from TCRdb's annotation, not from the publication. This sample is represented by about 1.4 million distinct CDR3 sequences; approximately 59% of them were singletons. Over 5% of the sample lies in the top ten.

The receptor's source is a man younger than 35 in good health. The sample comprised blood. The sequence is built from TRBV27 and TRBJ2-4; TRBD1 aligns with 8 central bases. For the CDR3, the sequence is CASSSPGQENIQYF. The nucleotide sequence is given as TGTGCCAGCAGCTCCCCGGGACAGGAAAACATTCAGTACTTC.